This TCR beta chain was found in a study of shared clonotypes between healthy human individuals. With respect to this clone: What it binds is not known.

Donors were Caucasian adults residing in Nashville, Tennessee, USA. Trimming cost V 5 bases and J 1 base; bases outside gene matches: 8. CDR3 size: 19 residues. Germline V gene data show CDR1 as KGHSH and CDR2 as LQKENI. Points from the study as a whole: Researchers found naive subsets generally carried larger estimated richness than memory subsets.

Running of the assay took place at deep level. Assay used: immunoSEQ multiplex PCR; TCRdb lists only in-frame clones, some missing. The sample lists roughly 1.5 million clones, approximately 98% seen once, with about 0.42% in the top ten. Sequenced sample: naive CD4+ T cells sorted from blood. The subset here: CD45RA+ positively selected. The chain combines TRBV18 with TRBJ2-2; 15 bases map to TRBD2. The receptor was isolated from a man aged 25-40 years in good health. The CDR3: CASSTTGLAGGVNTGELFF. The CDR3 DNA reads TGTGCCAGCTCAACAACGGGACTAGCGGGAGGAGTGAACACCGGGGAGCTGTTTTTT.